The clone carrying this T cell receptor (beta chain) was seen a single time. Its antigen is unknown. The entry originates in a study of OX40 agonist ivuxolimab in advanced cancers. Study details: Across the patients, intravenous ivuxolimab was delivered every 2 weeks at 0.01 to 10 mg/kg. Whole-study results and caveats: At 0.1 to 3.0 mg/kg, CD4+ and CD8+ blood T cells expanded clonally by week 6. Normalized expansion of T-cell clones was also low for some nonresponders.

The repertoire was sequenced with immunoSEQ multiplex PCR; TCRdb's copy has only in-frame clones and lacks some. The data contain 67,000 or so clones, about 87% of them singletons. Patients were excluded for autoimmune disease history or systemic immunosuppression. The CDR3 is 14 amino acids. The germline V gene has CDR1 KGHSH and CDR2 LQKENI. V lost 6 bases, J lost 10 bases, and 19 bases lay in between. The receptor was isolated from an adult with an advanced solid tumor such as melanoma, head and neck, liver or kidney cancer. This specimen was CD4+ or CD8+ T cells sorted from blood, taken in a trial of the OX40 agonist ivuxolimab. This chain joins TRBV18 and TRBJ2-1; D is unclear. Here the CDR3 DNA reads TGTGCCAGCTCTTACGAGTCCCCGCCGCGGGAGCAGTTCTTC. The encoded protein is CASSYESPPREQFF.